This T cell receptor beta chain emerged from a study of T cells in Graves' hyperthyroidism and ophthalmopathy (dated 2019 in TCRdb). With regard to the full study: Peripheral blood samples were taken at initial diagnosis, before any treatment was given. In several Graves' hyperthyroidism patients, the study also compared T-cell repertoires from thyroid tissue with T-cell repertoires from blood. According to the paper, TCR Vbeta CDR3 sequencing was carried out on around 140 peripheral blood samples, which came from fewer than 50 ophthalmopathy, around 74 hyperthyroidism and roughly 17 progressor patients. The 100 or so discovery patients were divided at random into training and test sets in a 7:3 ratio. A discovery cohort of roughly 100 patients, approximately 45 with Graves' ophthalmopathy and about 58 with stable Graves' hyperthyroidism, was used to find distinguishing TCR V-J signatures. An independent validation cohort of under 20 hyperthyroidism patients and approximately 16 patients who later progressed to ophthalmopathy tested prospective prediction of ophthalmopathy. After blood sampling, hyperthyroidism patients were treated with methimazole at a starting dose of 30 mg daily, and ophthalmopathy patients were treated with high-dose intravenous methylprednisolone.

Stable Graves' hyperthyroidism was defined as no progression to ophthalmopathy during 18 months of follow-up. The hyperthyroidism patients were between 18 and 65 years old and newly diagnosed, with a disease duration of less than 2 months. Any patient with an uncontrolled infection, another autoimmune disease, pregnancy or lactation was excluded. Diagnoses were established on the basis of clinical symptoms, serum thyroxine and TRAb, thyroid ultrasound, and orbital computed tomography. PBMCs were separated from 8 to 10 ml of fresh peripheral blood using Ficoll-Paque density gradient centrifugation. Trizol reagent was used to extract total RNA, and RNA quality was then checked on an Agilent 2100 Bioanalyzer. The paper's findings and limits, for the study overall: No statistical method was used to fix the sample size in advance, and group allocation was not hidden from the investigators. In cross-validation, a model built on a 13 V-J signature told ophthalmopathy apart from stable hyperthyroidism with just under 90% sensitivity and around 81% specificity, and in testing the same model reached 80%/75%. Blood samples also contained most of the expanded thyroid clonotypes (frequency above 0.001), which suggests that blood repertoires may reflect thyroid immune responses. In validation, the model predicted progression to ophthalmopathy with approximately 70% sensitivity and approximately 78% specificity, a median of 6.5 months before onset.

V is shortened by 0 bases, J by 4 bases, and the region joining them spans 10 bases. Measured from the cysteine to the phenylalanine, the CDR3 is 15 residues long. CDR3 DNA is the only sequence kept; it has 45 bases, read in frame from the first base. CDR1 and CDR2 are drawn from the germline V gene: MGHRA, YSYEKL. This clonotype was counted at least ten times. The specificity of this receptor is unknown. Base qualities were left out, and no much larger clone turns up one base away. The TCR beta CDR3 regions were amplified from the RNA transcripts. The TCR CDR3 was subjected to a first round of RT-PCR using the HTBI primer set and the Qiagen OneStep RT-PCR kit. The libraries were constructed in a second round of multiplex PCR and then size-selected and purified. Paired-end sequencing of the libraries was performed with 100 bp reads on an Illumina HiSeq2000. Turning to the authors' computational methods: SOAPnuke was used to process the raw data, with reads discarded if the reads contained adapters or uncalled bases, had a mean Phred below 15, or lacked an exact constant-primer or identifier match. High-quality paired reads were merged with COPE v1.2.5, and unique nucleotide sequences were defined as clonotypes. MiTCR v1.1 was used to align the clonotypes against IMGT TRBV, TRBD and TRBJ reference segments. Only V-J combinations with frequency above 0.0001, covering approximately 99% of repertoires, were analysed. The TCS score was defined as the ratio of F50 (clonal expansion) to E x V (chaos), calculated using BLOSUM62-based TCRdist between CDR3 peptides within each V-J. Welch's t-statistics and random forest reduced around 510 V-J features to under 15, which were used in a naive Bayes classifier (R e1071). TCRdb reworked the public reads: Q25 trimming with fastp, MiXCR clone assembly, productive beta chains retained. Each CDR3 protein appears once, grouped with its most common genes and DNA. TCRdb's processing, not the study's, gives the V and J calls here. The sample yields around 350,000 distinct CDR3 sequences; about 18% were counted once. The ten largest account for approximately 4% of the sample.

The clonotype was recovered from a woman between 18 and 29 years old with Graves' hyperthyroidism. Recombination connected TRBV4-1 to TRBJ1-5; a weak D assignment points to TRBD1 (5 bases agree). Sample: blood. The CDR3 protein sequence reads: CASSQDGTQNQPQHF. The nucleotide sequence reads as follows: TGCGCCAGCAGCCAAGATGGGACGCAAAATCAGCCCCAGCATTTT.